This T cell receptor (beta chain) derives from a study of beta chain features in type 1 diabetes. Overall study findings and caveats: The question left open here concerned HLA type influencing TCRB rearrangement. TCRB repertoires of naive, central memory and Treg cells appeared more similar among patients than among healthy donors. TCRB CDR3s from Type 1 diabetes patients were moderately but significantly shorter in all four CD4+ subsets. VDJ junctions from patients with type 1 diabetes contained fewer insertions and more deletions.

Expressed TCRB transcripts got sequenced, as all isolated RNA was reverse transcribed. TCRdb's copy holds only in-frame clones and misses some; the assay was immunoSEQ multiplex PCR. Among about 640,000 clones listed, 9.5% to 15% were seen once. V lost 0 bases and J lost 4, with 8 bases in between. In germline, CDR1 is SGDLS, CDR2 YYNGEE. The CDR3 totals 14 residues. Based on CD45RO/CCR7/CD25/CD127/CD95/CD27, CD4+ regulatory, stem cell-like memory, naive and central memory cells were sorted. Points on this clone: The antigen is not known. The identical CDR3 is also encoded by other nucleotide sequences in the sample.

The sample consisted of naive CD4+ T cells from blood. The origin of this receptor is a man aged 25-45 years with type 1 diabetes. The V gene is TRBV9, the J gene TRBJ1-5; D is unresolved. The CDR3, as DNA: TGTGCCAGCAGCGTAGGGACCTCAAATCAGCCCCAGCATTTT. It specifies CASSVGTSNQPQHF.